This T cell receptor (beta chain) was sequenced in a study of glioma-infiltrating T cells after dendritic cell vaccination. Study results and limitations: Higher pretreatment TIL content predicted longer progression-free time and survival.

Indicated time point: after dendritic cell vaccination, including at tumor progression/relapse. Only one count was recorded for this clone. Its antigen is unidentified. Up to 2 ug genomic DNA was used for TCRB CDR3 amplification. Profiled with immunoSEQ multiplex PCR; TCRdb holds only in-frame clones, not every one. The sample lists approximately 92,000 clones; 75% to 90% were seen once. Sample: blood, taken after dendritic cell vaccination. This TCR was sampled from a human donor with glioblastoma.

CDR3 in amino acids: CASSMGHSTNEKLFF. In nucleotides, the CDR3 is TGTGCCAGTAGTATGGGACATTCAACTAATGAAAAACTGTTTTTT. The chain employs TRBV19 and TRBJ1-4; possible D gene TRBD1, 6 bases. The V end lost 3 bases, the J end lost 0 bases, and 8 bases lay between the germline ends. The CDR3 runs to 15 residues. In germline, CDR1 is LNHDA, CDR2 SQIVND (reference sequence).